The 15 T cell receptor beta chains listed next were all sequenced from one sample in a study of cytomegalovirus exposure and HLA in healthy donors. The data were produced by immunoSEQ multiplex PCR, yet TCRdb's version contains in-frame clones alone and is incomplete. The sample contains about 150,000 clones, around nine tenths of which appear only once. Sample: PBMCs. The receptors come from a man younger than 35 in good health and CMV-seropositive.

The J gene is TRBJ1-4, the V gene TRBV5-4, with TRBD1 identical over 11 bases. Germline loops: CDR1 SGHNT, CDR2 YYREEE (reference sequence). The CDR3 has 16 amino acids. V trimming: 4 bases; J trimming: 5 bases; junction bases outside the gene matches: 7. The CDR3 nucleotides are TGTGCCAGCAGCACCGGGACAGGGGGACGGAATGAAAAACTGTTTTTT. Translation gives CASSTGTGGRNEKLFF. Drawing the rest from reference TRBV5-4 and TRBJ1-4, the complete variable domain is ETGVTQSPTHLIKTRGQQVTLRCSSQSGHNTVSWYQQALGQGPQFIFQYYREEENGRGNFPPRFSGLQFPNYSSELNVNALELDDSALYLCASSTGTGGRNEKLFFGSGTQLSVL.

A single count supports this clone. CDR3 sequence: CATSRDRVAAIDYGYTF. DNA for the CDR3: TGTGCCACCAGCAGAGATCGGGTGGCAGCGATCGACTATGGCTACACCTTC. The gene calls are TRBV15 and TRBJ1-2, with D unresolved. CDR1 is LNHNV, CDR2 YYDKDF, per germline (reference sequence). The CDR3 is 17 amino acids. Trimming removed 0 bases at V and 3 bases at J, with 17 bases between. The variable domain in full, with the rest retrieved from reference TRBV15 and TRBJ1-2, is DAMVIQNPRYQVTQFGKPVTLSCSQTLNHNVMYWYQQKSSQAPKLLFHYYDKDFNNEADTPDNFQSRRPNTSFCFLDIRSPGLGDTAMYLCATSRDRVAAIDYGYTFGSGTRLTVV.

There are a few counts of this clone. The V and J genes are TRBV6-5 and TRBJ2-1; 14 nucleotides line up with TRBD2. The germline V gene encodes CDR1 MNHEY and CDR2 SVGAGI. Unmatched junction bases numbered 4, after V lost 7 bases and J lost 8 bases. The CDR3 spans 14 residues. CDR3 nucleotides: TGTGCCAGCAAGGGACTAGCGGGAGCAGATGAGCAGTTCTTC. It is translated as CASKGLAGADEQFF.

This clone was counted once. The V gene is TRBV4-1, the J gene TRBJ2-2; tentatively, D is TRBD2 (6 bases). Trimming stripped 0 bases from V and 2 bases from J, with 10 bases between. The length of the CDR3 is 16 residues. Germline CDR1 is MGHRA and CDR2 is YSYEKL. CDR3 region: CASSQDGGDNTGELFF. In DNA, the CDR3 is TGCGCCAGCAGCCAAGATGGAGGGGACAACACCGGGGAGCTGTTTTTT.

CDR3 nucleotide sequence: TGTGCCAGCAGCTTAGGTGCCGGGGTTTCTAGCAATCAGCCCCAGCATTTT. This translates into CASSLGAGVSSNQPQHF. The chain employs TRBV7-9 and TRBJ1-5; D not resolved. Germline V gene sequence: CDR1 SEHNR, CDR2 FQNEAQ (reference sequence). The CDR3 is 17 amino acids. V shed 1 base and J shed 0 bases, with 13 bases lying between them.

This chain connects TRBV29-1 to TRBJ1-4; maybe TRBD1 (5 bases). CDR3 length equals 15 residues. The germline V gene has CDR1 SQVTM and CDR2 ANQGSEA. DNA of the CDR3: TGCAGTGATCTCGGTGAGGACAACTCTAATGAAAAACTGTTTTTT. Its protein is CSDLGEDNSNEKLFF.

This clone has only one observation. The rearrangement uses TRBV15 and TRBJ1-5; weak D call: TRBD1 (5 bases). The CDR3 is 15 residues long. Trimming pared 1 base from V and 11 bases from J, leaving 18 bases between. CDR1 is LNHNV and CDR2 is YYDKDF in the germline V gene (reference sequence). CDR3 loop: CATSRGGWQGTTQHF. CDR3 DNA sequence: TGTGCCACCAGCAGAGGTGGGTGGCAGGGAACGACCCAGCATTTT.

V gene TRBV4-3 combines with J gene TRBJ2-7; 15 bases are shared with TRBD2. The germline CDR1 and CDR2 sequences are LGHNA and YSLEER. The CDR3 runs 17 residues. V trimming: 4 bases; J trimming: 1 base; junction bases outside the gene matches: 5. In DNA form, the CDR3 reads TGCGCCAGCAGCCGATACGGACTAGCGGGAGGGTCCTACGAGCAGTACTTC. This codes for CASSRYGLAGGSYEQYF.

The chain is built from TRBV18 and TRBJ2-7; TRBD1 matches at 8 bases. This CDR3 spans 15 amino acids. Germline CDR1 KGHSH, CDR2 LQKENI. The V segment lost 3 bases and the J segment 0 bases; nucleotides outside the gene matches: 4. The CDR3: CASSPQGASSYEQYF. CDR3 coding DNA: TGTGCCAGCTCACCCCAGGGGGCCAGCTCCTACGAGCAGTACTTC.

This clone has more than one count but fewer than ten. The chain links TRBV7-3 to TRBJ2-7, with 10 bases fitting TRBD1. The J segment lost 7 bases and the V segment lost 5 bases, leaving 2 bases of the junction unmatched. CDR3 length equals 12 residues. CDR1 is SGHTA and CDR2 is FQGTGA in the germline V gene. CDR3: CASSPGQGEQYF. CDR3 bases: TGTGCCAGCAGCCCGGGACAGGGGGAGCAGTACTTC.

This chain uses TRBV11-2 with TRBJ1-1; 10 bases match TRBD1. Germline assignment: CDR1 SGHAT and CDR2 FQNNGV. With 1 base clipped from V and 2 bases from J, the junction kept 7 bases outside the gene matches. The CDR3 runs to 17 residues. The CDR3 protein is CASSLGQWDRGNTEAFF. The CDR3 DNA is TGTGCCAGCAGCTTAGGTCAGTGGGACAGGGGAAACACTGAAGCTTTCTTT. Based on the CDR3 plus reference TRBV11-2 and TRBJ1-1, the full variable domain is EAGVAQSPRYKIIEKRQSVAFWCNPISGHATLYWYQQILGQGPKLLIQFQNNGVVDDSQLPKDRFSAERLKGVDSTLKIQPAKLEDSAVYLCASSLGQWDRGNTEAFFGQGTRLTVV.

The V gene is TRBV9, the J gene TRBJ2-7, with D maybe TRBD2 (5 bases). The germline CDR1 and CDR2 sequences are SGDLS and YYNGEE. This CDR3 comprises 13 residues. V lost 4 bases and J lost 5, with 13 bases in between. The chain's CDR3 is CASSPYLGDEQYF. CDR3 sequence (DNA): TGTGCCAGCAGCCCCTATCTCGGGGACGAGCAGTACTTC.

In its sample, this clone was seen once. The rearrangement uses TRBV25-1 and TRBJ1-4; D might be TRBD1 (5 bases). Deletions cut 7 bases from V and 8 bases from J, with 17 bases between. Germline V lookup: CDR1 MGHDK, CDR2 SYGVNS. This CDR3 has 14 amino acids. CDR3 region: CASTLSGASEKLFF. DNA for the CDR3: TGTGCCAGCACCCTCAGCGGGGCGAGCGAAAAACTGTTTTTT.

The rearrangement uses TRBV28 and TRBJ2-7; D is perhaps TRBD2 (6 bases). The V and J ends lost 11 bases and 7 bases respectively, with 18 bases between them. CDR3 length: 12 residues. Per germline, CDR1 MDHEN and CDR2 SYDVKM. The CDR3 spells CAVGGVPLEQYF. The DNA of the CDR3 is TGTGCCGTTGGCGGGGTCCCTTTGGAGCAGTACTTC.

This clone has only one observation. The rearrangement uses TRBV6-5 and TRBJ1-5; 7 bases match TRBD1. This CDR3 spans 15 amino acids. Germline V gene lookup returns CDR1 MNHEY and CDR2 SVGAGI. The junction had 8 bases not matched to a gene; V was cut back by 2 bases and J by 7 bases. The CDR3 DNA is TGTGCCAGCAGTTACCCGAGGGACAGTAGGCAGCCCCAGCATTTT. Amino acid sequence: CASSYPRDSRQPQHF.